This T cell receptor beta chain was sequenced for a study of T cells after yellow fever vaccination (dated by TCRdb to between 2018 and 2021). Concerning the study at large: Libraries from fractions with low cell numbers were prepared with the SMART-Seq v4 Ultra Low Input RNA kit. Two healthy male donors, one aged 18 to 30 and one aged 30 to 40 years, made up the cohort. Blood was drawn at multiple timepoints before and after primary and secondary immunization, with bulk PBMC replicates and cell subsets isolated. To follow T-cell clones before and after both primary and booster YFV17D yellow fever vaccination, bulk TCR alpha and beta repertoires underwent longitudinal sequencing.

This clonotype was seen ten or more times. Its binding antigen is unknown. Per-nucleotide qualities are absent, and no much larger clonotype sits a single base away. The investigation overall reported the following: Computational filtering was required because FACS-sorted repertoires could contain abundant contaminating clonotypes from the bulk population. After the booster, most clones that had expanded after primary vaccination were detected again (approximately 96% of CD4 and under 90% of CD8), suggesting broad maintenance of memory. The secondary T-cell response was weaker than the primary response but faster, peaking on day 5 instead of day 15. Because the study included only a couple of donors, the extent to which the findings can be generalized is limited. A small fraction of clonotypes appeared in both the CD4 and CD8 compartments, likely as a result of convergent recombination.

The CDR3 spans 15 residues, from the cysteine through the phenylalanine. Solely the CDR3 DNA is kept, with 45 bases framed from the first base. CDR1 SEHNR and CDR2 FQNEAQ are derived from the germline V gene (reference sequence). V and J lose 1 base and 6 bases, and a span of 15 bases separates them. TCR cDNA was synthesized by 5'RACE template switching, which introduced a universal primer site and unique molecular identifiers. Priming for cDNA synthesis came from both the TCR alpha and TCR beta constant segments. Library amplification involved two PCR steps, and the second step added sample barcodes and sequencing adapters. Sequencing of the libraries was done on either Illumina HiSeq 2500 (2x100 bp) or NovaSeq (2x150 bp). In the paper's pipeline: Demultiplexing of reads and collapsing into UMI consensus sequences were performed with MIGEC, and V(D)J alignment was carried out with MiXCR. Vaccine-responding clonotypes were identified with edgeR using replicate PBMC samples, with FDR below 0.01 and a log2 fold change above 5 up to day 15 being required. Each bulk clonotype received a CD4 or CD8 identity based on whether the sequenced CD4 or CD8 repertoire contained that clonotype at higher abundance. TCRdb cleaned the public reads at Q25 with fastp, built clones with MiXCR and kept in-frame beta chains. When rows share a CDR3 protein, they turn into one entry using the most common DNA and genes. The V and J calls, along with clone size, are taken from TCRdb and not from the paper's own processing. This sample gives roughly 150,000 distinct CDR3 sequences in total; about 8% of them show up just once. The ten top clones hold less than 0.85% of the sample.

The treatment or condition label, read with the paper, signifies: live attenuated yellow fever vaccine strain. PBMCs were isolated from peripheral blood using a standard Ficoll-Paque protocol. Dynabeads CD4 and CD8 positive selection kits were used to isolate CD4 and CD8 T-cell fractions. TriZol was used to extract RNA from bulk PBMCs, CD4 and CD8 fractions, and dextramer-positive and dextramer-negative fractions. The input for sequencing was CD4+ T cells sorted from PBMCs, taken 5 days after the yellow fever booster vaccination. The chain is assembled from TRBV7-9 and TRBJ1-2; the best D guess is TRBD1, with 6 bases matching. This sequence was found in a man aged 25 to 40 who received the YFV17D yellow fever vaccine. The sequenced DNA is TGTGCCAGCAGCTTAGTCCCCGCAGGGGAGCATGGCTACACCTTC. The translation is CASSLVPAGEHGYTF.